This record looks at one TCR beta chain sequence and its context. The germline V gene has CDR1 SGHRS and CDR2 YFSETQ. The CDR3 is 17 residues long. Losses at the gene ends were 7 bases for V and 4 bases for J; bases not matched to a gene: 18. The data originate from a study of blood T cell repertoires in COVID-19. TCRdb's table, derived via immunoSEQ multiplex PCR, lists solely in-frame clones and lacks some. The sample lists some 71,000 clones; more than 80% were seen once. V gene TRBV5-1 combines with J gene TRBJ2-5, with 8 bases that match TRBD1. The TCR sequence derives from a man aged 30 to 45 with acute or convalescent COVID-19. The specimen sequenced was peripheral blood. CDR3 region: CASRSTTGANQGETQYF. CDR3 coding DNA: TGCGCCAGCCGCTCGACGACAGGGGCGAACCAGGGAGAGACCCAGTACTTC.